This TCR beta chain came from a study of blood T cell repertoires in COVID-19. As for the study in general: COVID-19 samples collected from the United States, Italy and Spain covered acute and convalescent phases. The cDNA or gDNA used as material had been derived from T cells, B-cell-depleted T cells, or PBMCs.

How the authors handled the data: Amplification of reference gene primers was used by the study to estimate nucleated cell counts. The method was immunoSEQ multiplex PCR; TCRdb's version includes in-frame clones alone and lacks a portion of them. The DNA was the basis for D and trimming; V, J and clone size are from that table. This table holds 95,000 to 110,000 clones, roughly 84% found once. CDR3 length equals 14 residues. Germline CDR1 SGHRS, CDR2 YFSETQ. Trimming removed 3 bases from V and 2 bases from J, with 11 bases in between. The origin of this receptor is a human donor in a cohort sampled during active COVID-19. The chain recombines TRBV5-1 with TRBJ2-5, with D possibly being TRBD1 (6 bases). Sequencing was done on a sample of peripheral blood. CDR3 DNA: TGCGCCAGCAGCTACTGGACAGTACAAGAGACCCAGTACTTC. Translating gives CASSYWTVQETQYF.